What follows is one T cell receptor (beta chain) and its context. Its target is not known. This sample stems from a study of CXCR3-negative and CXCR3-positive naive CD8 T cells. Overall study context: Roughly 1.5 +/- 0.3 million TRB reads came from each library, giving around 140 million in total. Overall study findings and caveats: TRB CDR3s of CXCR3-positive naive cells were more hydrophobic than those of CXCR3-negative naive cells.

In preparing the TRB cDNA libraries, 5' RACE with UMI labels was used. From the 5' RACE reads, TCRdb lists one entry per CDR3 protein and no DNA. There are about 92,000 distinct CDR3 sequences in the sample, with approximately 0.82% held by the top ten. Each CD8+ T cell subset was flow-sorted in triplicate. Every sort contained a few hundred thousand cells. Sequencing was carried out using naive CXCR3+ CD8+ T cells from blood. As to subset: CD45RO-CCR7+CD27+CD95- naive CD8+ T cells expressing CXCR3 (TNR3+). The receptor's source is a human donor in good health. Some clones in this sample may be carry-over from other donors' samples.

CDR3 sequence reads: CASSLWHEGYEQYF. The chain is built from TRBV28 and TRBJ2-7; TCRdb's D call, TRBD2, is unchecked because there is no DNA. The V gene's germline CDR1 is MDHEN and CDR2 SYDVKM. This CDR3 comprises 14 residues.